Shown below are 21 T cell receptor beta chains from a single sample sequenced in a study of graft-versus-host responses after intestinal transplantation. Measured with immunoSEQ multiplex PCR; TCRdb has only the in-frame clones, and not every one. Of tens of thousands of clones listed, around 85% are singletons. These TCRs' antigens remain unknown. This specimen was unstimulated CD8+ T cells sorted from spleen or lymph node cells, taken before intestinal transplant. These receptor sequences come from a human donor who received an intestinal transplant.

The gene calls are TRBV10-3 and TRBJ2-4; the D gene is possibly TRBD2 (5 bases). CDR1 and CDR2 from the germline V gene are ENHRY and SYGVKD. The CDR3 runs 17 residues. V lost 8 bases to trimming and J lost 1 base, with 21 bases between them. The CDR3 sequence: CAIGPGYTTGAKNIQYF. DNA of the CDR3: TGTGCCATCGGGCCGGGGTACACAACTGGGGCCAAAAACATTCAGTACTTC.

The chain is built from TRBV6-5 and TRBJ2-7, with 7 bases matching TRBD2. Trimming at V came to 6 bases and at J to 3 bases, leaving 5 bases not matched to a gene. CDR1 MNHEY and CDR2 SVGAGI come from the germline V gene. The CDR3 consists of 13 residues. Here the CDR3 DNA reads TGTGCCAGCAGGCTCAGCGGGGACTACGAGCAGTACTTC. It specifies CASRLSGDYEQYF.

This clone was seen a handful of times. V is TRBV10-3 and J is TRBJ2-7; the D gene is possibly TRBD1 (5 bases). Germline CDR1 is ENHRY and CDR2 is SYGVKD. This CDR3 has 15 residues. The V and J ends lost 0 bases and 3 bases respectively, with 12 bases between them. This CDR3 reads CAISESARQSYEQYF. The DNA for the CDR3 is TGTGCCATCAGTGAGTCCGCGAGACAGAGCTACGAGCAGTACTTC.

This clone was detected only once. The chain is built from TRBV19 and TRBJ2-7; tentatively, D is TRBD1 (7 bases). The CDR3 sequence is 16 residues long. CDR1 is LNHDA, CDR2 SQIVND, per germline (reference sequence). V was cut by 4 bases and J by 0 bases, with 16 bases left in between. The CDR3 protein is CASSSPGGTSSYEQYF. The CDR3, as DNA: TGTGCCAGTAGTAGTCCAGGGGGGACCAGCTCCTACGAGCAGTACTTC.

Written as DNA, the CDR3 is TGCGCCAGCAGCTTGCTGGGACTAGCGGTTAACAATGAGCAGTTCTTC. It is translated as CASSLLGLAVNNEQFF. The genes are TRBV5-1 and TRBJ2-1, with TRBD2 matching 11 bases. The length of the CDR3 is 16 residues. In germline, CDR1 is SGHRS, CDR2 YFSETQ. The V segment lost 1 base and the J segment 5 bases; nucleotides outside the gene matches: 5.

This sequence joins TRBV27 and TRBJ2-7; TRBD1 agrees at 7 bases. Looked up from germline, CDR1 is MNHEY and CDR2 is SMNVEV (reference sequence). CDR3 length equals 16 residues. V shed 6 bases and J 5 bases; nucleotides not matched to a gene: 16. CDR3 nucleotides: TGTGCCAGCAGCCGGGCCTTGGCCACAGGGGACCACGAGCAGTACTTC. Amino acid sequence: CASSRALATGDHEQYF.

The rearrangement links TRBV6-1 to TRBJ1-1, with a weak D call TRBD1 (6 bases). Germline V gives CDR1 MNHNS, CDR2 SASEGT. The CDR3 spans 14 residues. Trimming stripped 5 bases from V and 0 bases from J, with 10 bases between. The CDR3 is CASSIQGVNTEAFF. CDR3 DNA sequence: TGTGCCAGCAGTATACAGGGCGTGAACACTGAAGCTTTCTTT.

The rearrangement uses TRBV7-9 and TRBJ2-3; D remains ambiguous. This CDR3 region has 14 residues. Germline CDR1 is SEHNR and CDR2 is FQNEAQ (reference sequence). V lost 5 bases, J lost 1 base, and 10 bases lay in between. The CDR3: CASSPAWRTDTQYF. Here the CDR3 DNA reads TGTGCCAGCAGCCCCGCCTGGCGCACAGATACGCAGTATTTT.

V is TRBV11-3 and J is TRBJ2-7; TRBD2 matches at 13 bases. There are 15 residues in the CDR3. After removal of 4 bases from V and 6 bases from J, the junction contained 6 bases not matched to a gene. Germline V gene data show CDR1 as SGHNT and CDR2 as YENEEA. This CDR3 is CASSWTSGGPSEQYF. In DNA form, the CDR3 reads TGTGCCAGCAGCTGGACTAGCGGGGGACCCTCCGAGCAGTACTTC.

This clone was picked up one time. The chain combines TRBV14 with TRBJ1-2; D unresolved. Germline lookup yields CDR1 SGHDN and CDR2 FVKESK. Trimming left V 4 bases short and J 2 bases short, with 8 bases between. The CDR3 covers 13 residues. In nucleotides, the CDR3 is TGTGCCAGCAGCCGCGCGGGAAACTATGGCTACACCTTC. Encoded protein: CASSRAGNYGYTF. Full variable domain (missing parts from reference TRBV14 and TRBJ1-2): EAGVTQFPSHSVIEKGQTVTLRCDPISGHDNLYWYRRVMGKEIKFLLHFVKESKQDESGMPNNRFLAERTGGTYSTLKVQPAELEDSGVYFCASSRAGNYGYTFGSGTRLTVV.

Written as DNA, the CDR3 is TGTGCCAGCAGTGAGGCGGGAGTTCGCACAGATACGCAGTATTTT. It codes for CASSEAGVRTDTQYF. V and J are TRBV2 and TRBJ2-3; 7 bases align to TRBD2. This CDR3 is built from 15 residues. Unmatched junction bases numbered 4, after V lost 3 bases and J lost 1 base. Germline CDR1 reads SNHLY; CDR2 reads FYNNEI.

The V and J genes are TRBV28 and TRBJ1-4, with D tentatively TRBD1 (6 bases). Germline values: CDR1 MDHEN, CDR2 SYDVKM. The CDR3 spans 16 residues. V was trimmed by 5 bases and J by 8 bases, leaving 21 bases between them. The CDR3 protein is CASSQFTGLAGEKLFF. The CDR3 DNA sequence: TGTGCCAGCAGTCAATTCACAGGGCTAGCGGGCGAAAAACTGTTTTTT.

The chain joins TRBV7-9 to TRBJ2-7; 7 bases are a match to TRBD2. Unmatched junction bases numbered 11, after V lost 5 bases and J lost 7 bases. CDR1 is SEHNR and CDR2 is FQNEAQ in the germline V gene (reference sequence). The CDR3 consists of 14 residues. The CDR3 nucleotides read TGTGCCAGCAGCGGGGCGGGAGTCCCTATGGAGCAGTACTTC. It yields the protein CASSGAGVPMEQYF.

This clone was found once. The chain recombines TRBV30 with TRBJ2-7; weak D call: TRBD1 (6 bases). With 4 bases removed from V and 4 bases from J, the gap between germline ends came to 14 bases. CDR3 length: 13 amino acids. The germline V gene encodes CDR1 GTSNPN and CDR2 SVGIG (reference sequence). CDR3 region: CAWNPNREYEQYF. The CDR3 nucleotides are TGTGCCTGGAACCCCAACAGGGAATACGAGCAGTACTTC.

V and J are TRBV7-9 and TRBJ1-1; tentatively, D is TRBD1 (5 bases). Trimming stripped 5 bases from V and 3 bases from J, with 10 bases between. The CDR3 runs to 13 residues. CDR1 is SEHNR, CDR2 FQNEAQ, per germline (reference sequence). The CDR3: CASSRTGDTEAFF. The CDR3 nucleotides are TGTGCCAGCAGCCGTACAGGAGACACTGAAGCTTTCTTT.

This sequence joins TRBV9 and TRBJ2-5, with TRBD2 matching 14 bases. J lost 4 bases, V lost 2 bases, and 1 base had no gene match. This CDR3 has 15 residues. Per the germline V gene, CDR1 is SGDLS and CDR2 is YYNGEE. The CDR3 region is CASSVGTSGRETQYF. The CDR3 DNA reads as TGTGCCAGCAGCGTCGGGACTAGCGGGAGAGAGACCCAGTACTTC.

The rearrangement joins TRBV4-1 to TRBJ2-1; D not certain. In germline, CDR1 is MGHRA, CDR2 YSYEKL. This CDR3 region has 14 residues. V dropped 0 bases and J dropped 7 bases, with 10 bases sitting between them. CDR3 region: CASSQEYSLNEQFF. CDR3 in DNA: TGCGCCAGCAGCCAAGAATACAGCCTTAATGAGCAGTTCTTC.

The chain uses TRBV2 and TRBJ1-6, with D possibly matching TRBD1 (6 bases). V was cut by 0 bases and J by 8 bases, with 11 bases left in between. This CDR3 has 15 amino acids. CDR1 is SNHLY and CDR2 is FYNNEI in the germline V gene. In nucleotides, the CDR3 is TGTGCCAGCAGTGAAGCGCCCAGGGGATATTCACCCCTCCACTTT. It is translated as CASSEAPRGYSPLHF.

CDR3 coding DNA: TGTGCCAGCAGTGGCGCCCCCCTTAGCAATGAGCAGTTCTTC. It yields the protein CASSGAPLSNEQFF. V is TRBV6-4 and J is TRBJ2-1; no clear D. V lost 4 bases, J lost 6 bases, and 13 bases lay in between. Germline values: CDR1 MRHNA, CDR2 SNTAGT. The CDR3 has 14 residues.

The rearrangement joins TRBV6-1 to TRBJ2-1; TRBD2 aligns across 12 bases. CDR1 is MNHNS, CDR2 SASEGT, per germline. The CDR3 runs 17 residues. V shed 4 bases and J 3 bases; nucleotides not matched to a gene: 7. As DNA, the CDR3 is TGTGCCAGCAGTGGGAGGCCTAGCGGGGGGGTCTACAATGAGCAGTTCTTC. It encodes CASSGRPSGGVYNEQFF.

The chain couples TRBV28 to TRBJ2-7; a weak D match, TRBD1 (7 bases). The germline gives CDR1 MDHEN, CDR2 SYDVKM. Trimming removed 4 bases at V and 5 bases at J, with 12 bases between. This CDR3 contains 13 residues. The CDR3 sequence: CASSSIRGDEQYF. In DNA form, the CDR3 reads TGTGCCAGCAGTTCAATCAGGGGGGACGAGCAGTACTTC.